These 10 T cell receptor beta chains share one sample of origin, sequenced in a study of T cell repertoires in cytomegalovirus infection. TCRdb ran MiXCR on the reads and lists one entry per CDR3 protein. The sample has nearly 550,000 distinct CDR3 sequences; 15% to 20% are singletons. The sequencing sample was made of CD8+ T cells from PBMCs. These receptors originate from a human donor in good health (CMV status not recorded). Some clones in this sample may be carry-over from other donors' samples.

This sequence joins TRBV25-1 and TRBJ2-7; the D gene is possibly TRBD1 (6 bases). The CDR3 has 13 residues. Germline assignment: CDR1 MGHDK and CDR2 SYGVNS. Trimming removed 4 bases at V and 1 base at J, with 8 bases between. CDR3 sequence: CASSATGSYEQYF. CDR3 sequence (DNA): TGTGCCAGCAGTGCTACAGGGTCCTACGAGCAGTACTTC.

This clonotype was seen ten or more times. The V call is TRBV5-8, the J call TRBJ2-4, with D unclear. Germline V gives CDR1 SGHTS, CDR2 YDEGEE. The V end was cut by 3 bases, the J end by 4 bases, with 23 bases between. This CDR3 has 18 amino acids. CDR3 bases: TGTGCCAGCAGCTCCTTTACATCACTCAGGCCAGCAAAAAACATTCAGTACTTC. This translates into CASSSFTSLRPAKNIQYF. The variable domain in full, with the rest retrieved from reference TRBV5-8 and TRBJ2-4, is EAGVTQSPTHLIKTRGQQATLRCSPISGHTSVYWYQQALGLGLQFLLWYDEGEERNRGNFPPRFSGRQFPNYSSELNVNALELEDSALYLCASSSFTSLRPAKNIQYFGAGTRLSVL.

The table lists this clonotype with many counts. Here the CDR3 reads CASSYATGGYGYTF. CDR3 nucleotide sequence: TGTGCCAGCAGTTACGCCACAGGGGGCTATGGCTACACCTTC. The chain couples TRBV6-5 to TRBJ1-2; 8 bases are a match to TRBD1. The V segment lost 2 bases and the J segment 4 bases; nucleotides outside the gene matches: 3. This CDR3 has 14 amino acids. CDR1 is MNHEY, CDR2 SVGAGI, per germline.

The chain has TRBV2 and TRBJ2-7; the D is unclear. The germline gives CDR1 SNHLY, CDR2 FYNNEI. The CDR3 consists of 11 residues. V was pared by 2 bases and J by 4 bases, with 3 bases between. CDR3 region: CASSERYEQYF. CDR3 DNA sequence: TGTGCCAGCAGTGAAAGGTACGAGCAGTACTTC.

This clonotype was seen ten or more times. The J gene is TRBJ2-7, the V gene TRBV7-9; 8 bases agree with TRBD1. J was trimmed by 3 bases and V by 6 bases; bases with no gene match: 4. The V gene's germline CDR1 is SEHNR and CDR2 FQNEAQ (reference sequence). The CDR3 is 13 amino acids. CDR3 loop: CASSPGTGYEQYF. CDR3 in DNA: TGTGCCAGCAGTCCTGGGACAGGCTACGAGCAGTACTTC.

V gene TRBV7-9 combines with J gene TRBJ2-7; 10 nucleotides match TRBD1. The CDR3 length is 16 residues. Germline V gene sequence: CDR1 SEHNR, CDR2 FQNEAQ (reference sequence). Losses at the gene ends were 8 bases for V and 3 bases for J; bases not matched to a gene: 13. This chain's CDR3 is CASGTGETGFSYEQYF. CDR3 nucleotides: TGTGCCAGCGGGACAGGGGAAACGGGATTTAGCTACGAGCAGTACTTC. Looking up the rest from reference TRBV7-9 and TRBJ2-7 gives the full variable domain: DTGVSQNPRHKITKRGQNVTFRCDPISEHNRLYWYRQTLGQGPEFLTYFQNEAQLEKSRLLSDRFSAERPKGSFSTLEIQRTEQGDSAMYLCASGTGETGFSYEQYFGPGTRLTVT.

This chain joins TRBV6-1 and TRBJ1-2; D not resolved. Trimming removed 3 bases from V and 5 bases from J, with 10 bases in between. Germline assignment: CDR1 MNHNS and CDR2 SASEGT. The CDR3 covers 13 residues. CDR3 DNA: TGTGCCAGCAGTGACACGGATATATATGGCTACACCTTC. Amino acid sequence: CASSDTDIYGYTF.

The chain carries TRBV6-1 and TRBJ2-3; 7 positions match TRBD2. The CDR3 has 17 residues. Losses at the gene ends were 0 bases for V and 2 bases for J; bases not matched to a gene: 8. From germline, CDR1 is MNHNS and CDR2 SASEGT. CDR3 in DNA: TGTGCCAGCAGTGAAGCTGTCCCTAGCGGTTCCACAGATACGCAGTATTTT. Amino acids: CASSEAVPSGSTDTQYF.

This clonotype was seen repeatedly, ten times or more. The CDR3 loop is CASSSTLKTSYNEQFF. In nucleotides, the CDR3 is TGTGCCAGCAGCTCCACCTTGAAGACCTCCTACAATGAGCAGTTCTTC. The rearrangement links TRBV12-3 or TRBV12-4 to TRBJ2-1; D gene uncertain. CDR3 length equals 16 residues. The ends were cut back, 6 bases at V and 0 bases at J, with 15 bases in the middle.

This clonotype has at least ten counts. This chain connects TRBV7-8 to TRBJ2-3, with 9 bases identical to TRBD2. The CDR3 is 21 amino acids. Germline V gene lookup returns CDR1 SGHVS and CDR2 FQNEAQ. V dropped 3 bases and J dropped 1; count of bases not matched to a gene: 20. CDR3 in amino acids: CASSLIRGEAGGPRGTDTQYF. The CDR3 region has the DNA TGTGCCAGCAGCTTGATCAGAGGGGAGGCGGGGGGGCCTCGGGGCACAGATACGCAGTATTTT.